The 15 T cell receptor beta chains below all came from one sample that was sequenced in a study of radiotherapy plus CTLA-4 blockade in lung cancer. Measured with immunoSEQ multiplex PCR; TCRdb has only the in-frame clones, and not every one. The data contain more than 30,000 clones, roughly three quarters of them singletons. The sequenced sample was peripheral blood, obtained from a patient treated with radiotherapy plus ipilimumab. The receptor set was obtained from a human donor with non-small cell lung cancer who had stable disease on radiotherapy plus ipilimumab.

V and J are TRBV5-1 and TRBJ1-1; D remains unclear. CDR1 and CDR2 (germline): SGHRS, YFSETQ. This CDR3 contains 12 residues. The V end lost 0 bases, the J end lost 4 bases, and 4 bases lay between the germline ends. CDR3 DNA: TGCGCCAGCAGCTTGGACAGCACTGAAGCTTTCTTT. Protein product: CASSLDSTEAFF.

The chain recombines TRBV18 with TRBJ2-1, with 15 bases fitting TRBD2. From germline, CDR1 is KGHSH and CDR2 LQKENI. J lost 9 bases, V lost 3 bases, and 9 bases had no gene match. This CDR3 is built from 17 residues. The CDR3 protein is CASSPRTSGRDVGEQFF. In DNA, the CDR3 is TGTGCCAGCTCACCCCGGACTAGCGGGAGGGATGTGGGTGAGCAGTTCTTC.

The chain has TRBV9 and TRBJ2-5; the match to TRBD2 covers 13 bases. The CDR3 loop spans 15 amino acids. Looked up from germline, CDR1 is SGDLS and CDR2 is YYNGEE. Trimming at V came to 3 bases and at J to 11 bases, leaving 10 bases not matched to a gene. CDR3 in amino acids: CASSGGLAGVFEQYF. The DNA of the CDR3 is TGTGCCAGCAGCGGAGGACTAGCGGGAGTGTTTGAGCAGTACTTC.

This rearrangement joins TRBV5-4 to TRBJ1-2, with TRBD1 as a possible D gene (6 bases). CDR3 size: 13 residues. Germline loops: CDR1 SGHNT, CDR2 YYREEE (reference sequence). V was shortened by 4 bases and J by 8 bases, with 15 bases between the two germline ends. The CDR3 DNA reads as TGTGCCAGCAGCATACAGGGTACTGTCGGCTACACCTTC. It specifies CASSIQGTVGYTF.

The gene calls are TRBV5-1 and TRBJ1-1; D is possibly TRBD1 (6 bases). V lost 0 bases to trimming and J lost 1 base, with 7 bases between them. The CDR3 is made up of 14 amino acids. Germline CDR1 SGHRS, CDR2 YFSETQ. The CDR3, as DNA: TGCGCCAGCAGCTTGGACAGGGCGAACACTGAAGCTTTCTTT. Residues: CASSLDRANTEAFF.

This CDR3 reads CASSVIRVNTEAFF. CDR3 nucleotides: TGTGCCAGTAGTGTTATCCGGGTAAACACTGAAGCTTTCTTT. This chain joins TRBV19 and TRBJ1-1; no definite D call. The V end lost 5 bases, the J end lost 2 bases, and 12 bases lay between the germline ends. The CDR3 is 14 residues long. Germline CDR1 reads LNHDA; CDR2 reads SQIVND (reference sequence).

This chain uses TRBV29-1 with TRBJ2-7; 7 positions agree with TRBD1. The CDR3 length is 12 residues. Trimming removed 8 bases from V and 3 bases from J; junction bases left unmatched: 7. CDR1 SQVTM and CDR2 ANQGSEA come from the germline V gene. The CDR3 DNA reads TGCAGCACCAGACAGGGTATCTACGAGCAGTACTTC. It encodes CSTRQGIYEQYF.

V gene TRBV7-6 combines with J gene TRBJ2-1; the match to TRBD2 covers 8 bases. Germline CDR1 is SGHVS and CDR2 is FNYEAQ. The J segment lost 10 bases and the V segment lost 5 bases, leaving 16 bases of the junction unmatched. The CDR3 consists of 16 residues. CDR3 in DNA: TGTGCCAGCAGCCTACGGGGAGCGGGAGCTGGACGCGAGCAGTTCTTC. It is translated as CASSLRGAGAGREQFF.

Only one count was recorded for this clone. V gene TRBV11-3 combines with J gene TRBJ2-5; 10 bases map to TRBD2. CDR1 and CDR2 (germline): SGHNT, YENEEA. With V trimmed by 5 bases and J by 4 bases, 7 bases remained unmatched. The length of the CDR3 is 15 residues. CDR3 nucleotides: TGTGCCAGCAGCCCACGATTAGCGGGGGGAGAGACCCAGTACTTC. Translation gives CASSPRLAGGETQYF.

This clone showed up just once. J is TRBJ1-1 and V is TRBV9; no firm D call. Trimming stripped 6 bases from V and 4 bases from J, with 19 bases between. CDR1 is SGDLS and CDR2 is YYNGEE in the germline V gene. The CDR3 sequence is 15 residues long. The DNA for the CDR3 is TGTGCCAGCACAAGACATGGGGAGGGAGGCACTGAAGCTTTCTTT. It encodes CASTRHGEGGTEAFF. The entire variable domain, with the rest obtained from reference TRBV9 and TRBJ1-1, is as follows: DSGVTQTPKHLITATGQRVTLRCSPRSGDLSVYWYQQSLDQGLQFLIQYYNGEERAKGNILERFSAQQFPDLHSELNLSSLELGDSALYFCASTRHGEGGTEAFFGQGTRLTVV.

The chain couples TRBV7-9 to TRBJ1-3; D uncertain. Looked up from germline, CDR1 is SEHNR and CDR2 is FQNEAQ (reference sequence). CDR3 length: 14 residues. Trimming shortened V by 2 bases and J by 4 bases, and 9 bases separated the two germline ends. In nucleotides, the CDR3 is TGTGCCAGCAGCTTATCTGGGTTCGGAAACACCATATATTTT. Its protein is CASSLSGFGNTIYF.

V and J are TRBV18 and TRBJ2-1, with 7 positions matching TRBD2. Germline CDR1 reads KGHSH; CDR2 reads LQKENI. The CDR3 sequence is 12 residues long. The V segment lost 9 bases and the J segment 2 bases; nucleotides outside the gene matches: 1. The CDR3: CASREAYNEQFF. DNA for the CDR3: TGTGCCAGTCGGGAGGCCTACAATGAGCAGTTCTTC.

V and J are TRBV19 and TRBJ2-7; D might be TRBD1 (5 bases). V lost 1 base, J lost 3 bases, and 13 bases lay in between. The V gene's germline CDR1 is LNHDA and CDR2 SQIVND (reference sequence). The CDR3 contains 15 residues. The CDR3 DNA reads as TGTGCCAGTAGTATAGCTTGGTCAGGGCGCTACGAGCAGTACTTC. Residues: CASSIAWSGRYEQYF.

This clone was seen only a few times. The CDR3 coding sequence is TGTGCCAGCAGCTTGGTAGACGGACAGGGATGGGAGACCCAGTACTTC. It translates to CASSLVDGQGWETQYF. The V gene is TRBV5-4, the J gene TRBJ2-5; 8 positions match TRBD1. The length of the CDR3 is 16 residues. In germline, CDR1 is SGHNT, CDR2 YYREEE (reference sequence). The trim removed 0 bases at V and 5 bases at J, leaving 9 bases unmatched.

Written as DNA, the CDR3 is TGTGCCAGCAGTGACTTGGGACACAGCAATGAGCAGTTCTTC. The encoded protein is CASSDLGHSNEQFF. The rearrangement uses TRBV6-4 and TRBJ2-1, with D maybe TRBD1 (6 bases). Germline V gene lookup returns CDR1 MRHNA and CDR2 SNTAGT. CDR3 length equals 14 residues. Deletions cut 1 base from V and 6 bases from J, with 10 bases between.